This T cell receptor (beta chain) was documented in a study of blood T cell repertoires in COVID-19. Study overall: T cells, B-cell-depleted T cells, or PBMCs provided the cDNA or gDNA that served as material.

Trimming took off 3 bases at V and 8 bases at J, with 17 bases between the two ends. The length of the CDR3 is 15 residues. Germline CDR1 and CDR2: GTSNPN and SVGIG (reference sequence). Profiled with immunoSEQ multiplex PCR; TCRdb holds only in-frame clones, not every one. The sample lists approximately 260,000 clones, approximately 89% occurring once. The V and J genes are TRBV30 and TRBJ1-6; D is perhaps TRBD1 (6 bases). Input material: peripheral blood. The receptor's source is a woman between 40 and 50 years old who had recovered from COVID-19. CDR3 in DNA: TGTGCCTGGAGCGGAACCACAGGGTATTATTCACCCCTCCACTTT. Its protein product is CAWSGTTGYYSPLHF.